The 32 T cell receptor beta chains given below trace back to one sample, sequenced in a study of OX40 agonist ivuxolimab in advanced cancers. Sequencing used immunoSEQ multiplex PCR; TCRdb keeps in-frame clones, though not all of them. The sample lists tens of thousands of clones, 86% occurring once. The sample consisted of CD4+ or CD8+ T cells sorted from blood, taken in a trial of the OX40 agonist ivuxolimab. These receptors came from an adult with an advanced solid tumor such as melanoma, head and neck, liver or kidney cancer.

The gene calls are TRBV5-8 and TRBJ2-1; a possible D gene is TRBD1 (6 bases). CDR1 is SGHTS, CDR2 YDEGEE, per germline. Between the trimmed V and J ends, which lost 0 bases and 8 bases, there was a span of 18 bases. There are 16 residues in the CDR3. The CDR3, as DNA: TGTGCCAGCAGCTTGGGAACAGGGAGTAAGGTCGATGAGCAGTTCTTC. This gives the protein CASSLGTGSKVDEQFF.

V is TRBV5-1 and J is TRBJ1-5; 9 positions agree with TRBD1. Germline loops: CDR1 SGHRS, CDR2 YFSETQ. With V trimmed by 1 base and J by 4 bases, 3 bases remained unmatched. The CDR3 has 15 residues. CDR3: CASSLTGGINQPQHF. The CDR3 nucleotides are TGCGCCAGCAGCTTGACAGGGGGCATAAATCAGCCCCAGCATTTT.

The chain combines TRBV5-1 with TRBJ2-7; tentatively, D is TRBD1 or TRBD2 (5 bases each). This CDR3 has 14 residues. V dropped 5 bases and J dropped 3 bases, with 15 bases sitting between them. The germline gives CDR1 SGHRS, CDR2 YFSETQ. The CDR3: CASRVTSGSYEQYF. The CDR3 nucleotides are TGCGCCAGCAGGGTTACATCAGGGAGCTACGAGCAGTACTTC.

This chain links TRBV28 with TRBJ1-5; no clear D gene. Trimming took 3 bases from V and 3 from J, leaving 9 bases between them. Germline-derived CDR1 and CDR2 are MDHEN and SYDVKM. CDR3 length: 14 amino acids. Here the CDR3 DNA reads TGTGCCAGCAGTTTGACGGCAGACAATCAGCCCCAGCATTTT. Translation gives CASSLTADNQPQHF.

The chain carries TRBV5-8 and TRBJ1-3; D might be TRBD1 (5 bases). There are 16 residues in the CDR3. The germline V gene encodes CDR1 SGHTS and CDR2 YDEGEE. V was clipped by 5 bases and J by 0 bases, with 15 bases between them. The CDR3 protein is CASSLRGTSSGNTIYF. In DNA, the CDR3 is TGTGCCAGCAGTCTTCGAGGGACGAGCTCTGGAAACACCATATATTTT.

CDR3 sequence (DNA): TGTGCCAGTAGGAGTCATCTGGGGGATCCTGGCTACACCTTC. Protein: CASRSHLGDPGYTF. This chain joins TRBV19 and TRBJ1-2, with D tentatively TRBD1 (5 bases). Trimming cost V 6 bases and J 7 bases, with 18 bases left between them. The CDR3 sequence is 14 residues long. Germline loops: CDR1 LNHDA, CDR2 SQIVND (reference sequence). The complete variable domain, with remaining parts taken from reference TRBV19 and TRBJ1-2, reads DGGITQSPKYLFRKEGQNVTLSCEQNLNHDAMYWYRQDPGQGLRLIYYSQIVNDFQKGDIAEGYSVSREKKESFPLTVTSAQKNPTAFYLCASRSHLGDPGYTFGSGTRLTVV.

This clone came up a few times. V and J are TRBV29-1 and TRBJ2-6; D gene uncertain. Germline V gives CDR1 SQVTM, CDR2 ANQGSEA. This CDR3 has 12 amino acids. V dropped 6 bases and J dropped 4 bases, with 7 bases sitting between them. This CDR3 is CSVLRGANVLTF. CDR3 bases: TGCAGCGTCTTACGGGGGGCCAACGTCCTGACTTTC.

The CDR3 here is CASSLSDGNLQYF. The CDR3 DNA reads TGTGCCAGCAGCTTAAGCGATGGAAACCTACAGTACTTC. V is TRBV7-9 and J is TRBJ2-7; D gene ambiguous. CDR1 and CDR2 from the germline V gene are SEHNR and FQNEAQ (reference sequence). The V end lost 2 bases, the J end lost 10 bases, and 15 bases lay between the germline ends. This CDR3 spans 13 amino acids.

This sequence joins TRBV15 and TRBJ2-7; TRBD1 matches at 9 bases. After removal of 0 bases from V and 5 bases from J, the junction contained 5 bases not matched to a gene. Germline values: CDR1 LNHNV, CDR2 YYDKDF (reference sequence). CDR3 length: 15 residues. As DNA, the CDR3 is TGTGCCACCAGCAGAGAGGACAGGGGCAACCACGAGCAGTACTTC. It encodes CATSREDRGNHEQYF. Together with reference TRBV15 and TRBJ2-7, the CDR3 gives the full variable domain: DAMVIQNPRYQVTQFGKPVTLSCSQTLNHNVMYWYQQKSSQAPKLLFHYYDKDFNNEADTPDNFQSRRPNTSFCFLDIRSPGLGDTAMYLCATSREDRGNHEQYFGPGTRLTVT.

This rearrangement joins TRBV4-2 to TRBJ2-5; 10 bases match TRBD2. The junction had 6 bases not matched to a gene; V was cut back by 0 bases and J by 5 bases. Germline CDR1 reads LGHNA; CDR2 reads YNFKEQ. The CDR3 runs 16 residues. In nucleotides, the CDR3 is TGTGCCAGCAGCCAAGATTTAACTAGCGGGACTGAGACCCAGTACTTC. Its protein product is CASSQDLTSGTETQYF.

The chain couples TRBV11-3 to TRBJ2-5, with D perhaps TRBD1 or TRBD2 (5 bases each). CDR3 length: 13 amino acids. Per the germline V gene, CDR1 is SGHNT and CDR2 is YENEEA. Trimming removed 5 bases from V and 5 bases from J, with 12 bases in between. CDR3 sequence reads: CASSRGRGETQYF. The CDR3 DNA follows: TGTGCCAGCAGCCGGGGCCGAGGGGAGACCCAGTACTTC.

In DNA, the CDR3 is TGCGCCAGCAGCTTGGACGACAGGGCCTACGAGCAGTACTTC. Translated, it gives CASSLDDRAYEQYF. The chain uses TRBV5-1 and TRBJ2-7, with 7 bases matching TRBD1. The V gene's germline CDR1 is SGHRS and CDR2 YFSETQ. This CDR3 has 14 residues. V lost 0 bases and J lost 2; bases outside the gene matches: 2.

The rearrangement links TRBV5-1 to TRBJ2-7; 9 bases map to TRBD1. Germline loops: CDR1 SGHRS, CDR2 YFSETQ. This CDR3 spans 14 amino acids. Trimming removed 3 bases from V and 4 bases from J; junction bases left unmatched: 5. The CDR3 region has the DNA TGCGCCAGCAGCTCCGGGACAGGGACTTACGAGCAGTACTTC. It encodes CASSSGTGTYEQYF.

V and J are TRBV11-3 and TRBJ1-4; no definite D call. Germline V lookup: CDR1 SGHNT, CDR2 YENEEA. Deletions cut 2 bases from V and 0 bases from J, with 7 bases between. The CDR3 covers 15 residues. CDR3 DNA: TGTGCCAGCAGCTTAACGGACGCAACTAATGAAAAACTGTTTTTT. Translating gives CASSLTDATNEKLFF.

CDR3 protein: CAGSGSSYNEQFF. The CDR3 DNA reads TGTGCCGGTAGCGGGAGCTCCTACAATGAGCAGTTCTTC. The chain employs TRBV30 and TRBJ2-1, with 9 bases lining up with TRBD2. V shed 8 bases and J 0 bases; nucleotides not matched to a gene: 2. From germline, CDR1 is GTSNPN and CDR2 SVGIG (reference sequence). CDR3 length: 13 residues.

This clone appeared once. The rearrangement uses TRBV7-8 and TRBJ1-5; 8 bases match TRBD1. The CDR3 totals 14 residues. With 4 bases clipped from V and 5 bases from J, the junction kept 4 bases outside the gene matches. The germline V gene has CDR1 SGHVS and CDR2 FQNEAQ. The CDR3 DNA is TGTGCCAGCAGCTCAGACAGGGGTGATCAGCCCCAGCATTTT. Translating it yields CASSSDRGDQPQHF.

This chain joins TRBV5-1 and TRBJ2-2, with D uncertain. V lost 2 bases, J lost 0 bases, and 8 bases lay in between. The CDR3 totals 15 residues. Germline V lookup: CDR1 SGHRS, CDR2 YFSETQ. CDR3 coding DNA: TGCGCCAGCAGCTTAGTCGCGACGAACACCGGGGAGCTGTTTTTT. It translates to CASSLVATNTGELFF. Together with reference TRBV5-1 and TRBJ2-2, the CDR3 gives the full variable domain: KAGVTQTPRYLIKTRGQQVTLSCSPISGHRSVSWYQQTPGQGLQFLFEYFSETQRNKGNFPGRFSGRQFSNSRSEMNVSTLELGDSALYLCASSLVATNTGELFFGEGSRLTVL.

This chain connects TRBV7-9 to TRBJ1-1; D remains ambiguous. The V end was cut by 3 bases, the J end by 4 bases, with 3 bases between. The CDR3 has 11 amino acids. Germline CDR1 is SEHNR and CDR2 is FQNEAQ (reference sequence). CDR3 in amino acids: CASSFPTEAFF. The CDR3 region has the DNA TGTGCCAGCAGCTTCCCCACTGAAGCTTTCTTT.

The chain combines TRBV28 with TRBJ1-3; tentative D call: TRBD1 (5 bases). Between the trimmed V and J ends, which lost 1 base and 0 bases, there was a span of 13 bases. Germline CDR1 is MDHEN and CDR2 is SYDVKM. This CDR3 has 17 residues. The CDR3 here is CASSLYGGFSSGNTIYF. The CDR3 DNA reads as TGTGCCAGCAGTTTATATGGGGGATTTTCCTCTGGAAACACCATATATTTT.

V gene TRBV5-8 combines with J gene TRBJ1-5; 10 positions match TRBD1. Trimming removed 4 bases from V and 1 base from J; junction bases left unmatched: 5. Germline loops: CDR1 SGHTS, CDR2 YDEGEE. CDR3 length: 16 residues. As DNA, the CDR3 is TGTGCCAGCAGCGAGACAGGGGGCGGGAGCAATCAGCCCCAGCATTTT. This translates into CASSETGGGSNQPQHF. Combining the CDR3 with reference TRBV5-8 and TRBJ1-5 gives the whole variable domain EAGVTQSPTHLIKTRGQQATLRCSPISGHTSVYWYQQALGLGLQFLLWYDEGEERNRGNFPPRFSGRQFPNYSSELNVNALELEDSALYLCASSETGGGSNQPQHFGDGTRLSIL.

This chain connects TRBV5-1 to TRBJ2-7, with D possibly matching TRBD2 (6 bases). The CDR3 covers 15 residues. The V gene lost 0 bases and the J gene lost 0 bases, with 10 bases spanning the gap. Germline assignment: CDR1 SGHRS and CDR2 YFSETQ. The CDR3 DNA follows: TGCGCCAGCAGCTTGGGGCGGGATTACTCCTACGAGCAGTACTTC. Translation: CASSLGRDYSYEQYF. The full variable domain, its missing parts supplied by reference TRBV5-1 and TRBJ2-7, is KAGVTQTPRYLIKTRGQQVTLSCSPISGHRSVSWYQQTPGQGLQFLFEYFSETQRNKGNFPGRFSGRQFSNSRSEMNVSTLELGDSALYLCASSLGRDYSYEQYFGPGTRLTVT.

The chain couples TRBV7-2 to TRBJ2-1; TRBD2 might be the D (6 bases). CDR3 length: 13 residues. Trimming shortened V by 5 bases and J by 4 bases, and 9 bases separated the two germline ends. Germline loops: CDR1 SGHTA, CDR2 FQGNSA. For the CDR3, the DNA is TGTGCCAGCAGCCAGGCGGGGTACAATGAGCAGTTCTTC. Amino acid sequence: CASSQAGYNEQFF.

The chain recombines TRBV6-5 with TRBJ1-4; the D gene is possibly TRBD1 (5 bases). Trimming took off 2 bases at V and 3 bases at J, with 7 bases between the two ends. The CDR3 runs 14 residues. Germline V CDR1 and CDR2: MNHEY, SVGAGI. The CDR3 DNA follows: TGTGCCAGCAGTTACAGGGGTCCTAATGAAAAACTGTTTTTT. This translates into CASSYRGPNEKLFF.

The CDR3, as DNA: TGTGCCAGCAATAGAAGGGACAGGGCCTACGAGCAGTACTTC. It yields the protein CASNRRDRAYEQYF. J is TRBJ2-7 and V is TRBV28, with TRBD1 matching 9 bases. V was clipped by 7 bases and J by 2 bases; unmatched bases: 6. This CDR3 has 14 residues. From germline, CDR1 is MDHEN and CDR2 SYDVKM.

There are a few counts of this clone. V usage is TRBV5-1 and J usage is TRBJ1-1; D is undetermined. Deletions cut 2 bases from V and 5 bases from J, with 13 bases between. From germline, CDR1 is SGHRS and CDR2 YFSETQ. The CDR3 is 14 residues long. The CDR3: CASSFLSPGTEAFF. The DNA of the CDR3 is TGCGCCAGCAGCTTCCTAAGTCCCGGAACTGAAGCTTTCTTT.

This clone was detected once. V is TRBV7-6 and J is TRBJ2-3; tentative D call: TRBD2 (7 bases). The germline V gene encodes CDR1 SGHVS and CDR2 FNYEAQ. CDR3 length: 16 amino acids. The germline V and J ends were trimmed by 2 bases and 0 bases, with 12 bases remaining between them. This CDR3 is CASSLMGGGSTDTQYF. Here the CDR3 DNA reads TGTGCCAGCAGCTTAATGGGCGGGGGCAGCACAGATACGCAGTATTTT.

V is TRBV27 and J is TRBJ1-2; unclear D gene. Germline CDR1 and CDR2: MNHEY and SMNVEV (reference sequence). This CDR3 has 13 amino acids. V was trimmed by 3 bases and J by 2 bases, leaving 7 bases between them. Written as DNA, the CDR3 is TGTGCCAGCAGTTTCGTACGGAACTATGGCTACACCTTC. Its protein product is CASSFVRNYGYTF.

This chain connects TRBV20-1 to TRBJ2-1; D gene unclear. CDR1 is DFQATT and CDR2 is SNEGSKA in the germline V gene (reference sequence). The length of the CDR3 is 11 residues. The ends were cut back, 5 bases at V and 8 bases at J, with 10 bases in the middle. The chain's CDR3 is CSAPLRYEQFF. DNA for the CDR3: TGCAGTGCTCCGCTTAGATATGAGCAGTTCTTC.

This clone was picked up one time. The rearrangement uses TRBV29-1 and TRBJ1-1; D unclear. This CDR3 is 13 amino acids long. The V end lost 2 bases, the J end lost 1 base, and 8 bases lay between the germline ends. CDR1 and CDR2 (germline): SQVTM, ANQGSEA. The DNA for the CDR3 is TGCAGCGTTGAAATGCAGGCGAACACTGAAGCTTTCTTT. Translation: CSVEMQANTEAFF.

This clone came up once. V is TRBV4-1 and J is TRBJ2-1; D uncertain. The CDR3 runs 17 residues. V was pared by 0 bases and J by 2 bases, with 14 bases between. CDR1 and CDR2 from the germline V gene are MGHRA and YSYEKL. The CDR3 protein is CASSQDRATTTYNEQFF. The DNA of the CDR3 is TGCGCCAGCAGCCAAGATAGGGCAACAACAACCTACAATGAGCAGTTCTTC.

The chain couples TRBV11-2 to TRBJ2-6; D gene uncertain. V was cut by 6 bases and J by 0 bases, with 6 bases left in between. CDR3 length: 14 residues. Germline CDR1 reads SGHAT; CDR2 reads FQNNGV. CDR3: CASRPHSGANVLTF. Written as DNA, the CDR3 is TGTGCCAGCAGGCCTCACTCTGGGGCCAACGTCCTGACTTTC.

The gene calls are TRBV27 and TRBJ2-5, with D perhaps matching TRBD1 (6 bases). This CDR3 has 16 amino acids. Trimming pared 2 bases from V and 2 bases from J, leaving 15 bases between. Germline CDR1 is MNHEY and CDR2 is SMNVEV (reference sequence). CDR3 loop: CASSLGVGRGQETQYF. The CDR3 DNA follows: TGTGCCAGCAGTTTAGGGGTGGGCAGGGGTCAAGAGACCCAGTACTTC.